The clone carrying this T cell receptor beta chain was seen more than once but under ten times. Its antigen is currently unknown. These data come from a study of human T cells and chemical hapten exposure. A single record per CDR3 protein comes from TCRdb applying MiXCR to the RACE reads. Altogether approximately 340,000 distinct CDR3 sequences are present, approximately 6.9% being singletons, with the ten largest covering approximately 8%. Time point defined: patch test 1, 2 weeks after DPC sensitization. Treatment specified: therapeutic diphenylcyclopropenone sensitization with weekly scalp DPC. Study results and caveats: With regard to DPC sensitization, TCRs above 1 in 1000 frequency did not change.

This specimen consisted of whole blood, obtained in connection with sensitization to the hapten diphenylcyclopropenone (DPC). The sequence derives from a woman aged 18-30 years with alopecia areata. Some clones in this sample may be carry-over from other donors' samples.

CDR3 in DNA: TGTGCCAGCAGCTTAGGGACGTCCGGACTCGGCACTGAAGCTTTCTTT. Encoded protein: CASSLGTSGLGTEAFF. The chain is built from TRBV7-9 and TRBJ1-1; D remains unclear. Trimming removed 1 base from V and 4 bases from J, with 16 bases in between. CDR3 length: 16 amino acids. Germline V gene sequence: CDR1 SEHNR, CDR2 FQNEAQ (reference sequence).